This record covers a single T cell receptor beta chain. Its antigen is as yet unknown. Repertoires were generated with immunoSEQ multiplex PCR, while TCRdb's copy carries only in-frame clones and drops some. The profile covers roughly 56,000 clones, with 85% to 95% appearing a single time and approximately 2.5% taken by the ten largest. The entry originates in a study of cytomegalovirus exposure and HLA in healthy donors. Study information: In a later analysis, the 120 or so validation repertoires were reported to have used the same platform as the 550 to 850 first-cohort repertoires.

The germline gives CDR1 SGHVS, CDR2 FNYEAQ. The CDR3 totals 15 residues. Trimming stripped 0 bases from V and 2 bases from J, with 11 bases between. Separate from the approximately 670-subject first cohort was the approximately 110-subject validation cohort, to which the donors belonged. General study findings and limits: In vitro data verified three CMV-associated chains as specific for CMV antigens. There were fewer than 200 TCR beta chains listed as cytomegalovirus-associated.

This receptor was identified in a man aged 18 to 35 in good health and CMV-seronegative. The sequencing sample was made of PBMCs. The chain employs TRBV7-6 and TRBJ2-7; a possible D gene is TRBD2 (5 bases). The CDR3 is CASSLADTSTYEQYF. In DNA, the CDR3 is TGTGCCAGCAGCTTAGCCGACACTAGTACCTACGAGCAGTACTTC.